The 27 T cell receptor beta chains in this list originate from one sample, sequenced in a study of blood T cell repertoires in COVID-19. Profiled with immunoSEQ multiplex PCR; TCRdb holds only in-frame clones, not every one. The table records about 360,000 clones, more than 70% of them present only once. The sample taken for sequencing was peripheral blood. The receptors come from a young man with active or convalescent COVID-19.

The rearrangement joins TRBV5-5 to TRBJ2-3; D perhaps matches TRBD1 (5 bases). This CDR3 contains 12 residues. Germline-derived CDR1 and CDR2 are SGHKS and YYEKEE (reference sequence). Trimming stripped 4 bases from V and 10 bases from J, with 13 bases between. The CDR3 bases are TGTGCCAGCAGCCCCCAGATGGGGCCGCAGTATTTT. Its translation: CASSPQMGPQYF. Full variable domain (outside the CDR3, taken from reference TRBV5-5 and TRBJ2-3): DAGVTQSPTHLIKTRGQQVTLRCSPISGHKSVSWYQQVLGQGPQFIFQYYEKEERGRGNFPDRFSARQFPNYSSELNVNALLLGDSALYLCASSPQMGPQYFGPGTRLTVL.

The chain recombines TRBV7-2 with TRBJ2-1; a weak D match, TRBD1 (5 bases). The V gene's germline CDR1 is SGHTA and CDR2 FQGNSA. Trimming stripped 1 base from V and 7 bases from J, with 23 bases between. The CDR3 sequence is 18 residues long. DNA for the CDR3: TGTGCCAGCAGCTTAGTAACCTTGATCGGACAAGAGGTGAATGAGCAGTTCTTC. This gives the protein CASSLVTLIGQEVNEQFF. Using reference TRBV7-2 and TRBJ2-1 for the parts outside the CDR3, the full variable domain is GAGVSQSPSNKVTEKGKDVELRCDPISGHTALYWYRQSLGQGLEFLIYFQGNSAPDKSGLPSDRFSAERTGGSVSTLTIQRTQQEDSAVYLCASSLVTLIGQEVNEQFFGPGTRLTVL.

This rearrangement joins TRBV5-1 to TRBJ2-3; D might be TRBD1 (6 bases). Trimming removed 4 bases at V and 0 bases at J, with 9 bases between. The CDR3 extends over 14 amino acids. CDR1 is SGHRS and CDR2 is YFSETQ in the germline V gene. The CDR3, as DNA: TGCGCCAGCAGCGGGGGCCTAAGCACAGATACGCAGTATTTT. Translating gives CASSGGLSTDTQYF. The full variable domain, in which reference TRBV5-1 and TRBJ2-3 provide the parts outside the CDR3, is KAGVTQTPRYLIKTRGQQVTLSCSPISGHRSVSWYQQTPGQGLQFLFEYFSETQRNKGNFPGRFSGRQFSNSRSEMNVSTLELGDSALYLCASSGGLSTDTQYFGPGTRLTVL.

Here the CDR3 DNA reads TGTGCCAGCAGCTTATGGAGCGGGGTCACAGATACGCAGTATTTT. Residues: CASSLWSGVTDTQYF. This chain uses TRBV7-6 with TRBJ2-3; 7 nucleotides align to TRBD2. The V segment lost 2 bases and the J segment 2 bases; nucleotides outside the gene matches: 4. Germline CDR1 is SGHVS and CDR2 is FNYEAQ. CDR3 length: 15 residues.

The V call is TRBV28, the J call TRBJ2-7, with a tentative D call TRBD1 (5 bases). V dropped 8 bases and J dropped 4 bases, with 15 bases sitting between them. Germline V gene sequence: CDR1 MDHEN, CDR2 SYDVKM. This CDR3 has 13 amino acids. CDR3 loop: CASQKGRRYEQYF. The CDR3 DNA is TGTGCCAGCCAAAAGGGGCGCAGGTACGAGCAGTACTTC.

The V and J genes are TRBV2 and TRBJ1-3; D might be TRBD1 (5 bases). Looked up from germline, CDR1 is SNHLY and CDR2 is FYNNEI. The CDR3 covers 13 residues. Trimming stripped 7 bases from V and 4 bases from J, with 11 bases between. The CDR3 is CASTGGEGNTIYF. The CDR3, as DNA: TGTGCCAGCACCGGAGGGGAGGGAAACACCATATATTTT.

The chain employs TRBV4-1 and TRBJ2-1, with 10 bases aligning to TRBD2. Germline V gene lookup returns CDR1 MGHRA and CDR2 YSYEKL. Unmatched junction bases numbered 7, after V lost 1 base and J lost 7 bases. This CDR3 is built from 16 residues. The CDR3 region is CASSQARTSGFNEQFF. Here the CDR3 DNA reads TGCGCCAGCAGCCAAGCAAGGACTAGCGGATTTAATGAGCAGTTCTTC.

V usage is TRBV15 and J usage is TRBJ1-3, with 10 bases identical to TRBD1. With 3 bases clipped from V and 6 bases from J, the junction kept 8 bases outside the gene matches. CDR1 and CDR2 from the germline V gene are LNHNV and YYDKDF (reference sequence). The CDR3 loop spans 16 amino acids. The CDR3 region has the DNA TGTGCCACCAGCAGTCTTGGGACAGGGGTTAAAAACACCATATATTTT. This encodes CATSSLGTGVKNTIYF.

The table lists this clone with a few counts. V and J are TRBV28 and TRBJ1-2, with D possibly TRBD1 on 6 matching bases. The length of the CDR3 is 13 residues. Trimming cost V 6 bases and J 4 bases, with 12 bases left between them. Germline V CDR1 and CDR2: MDHEN, SYDVKM. In DNA, the CDR3 is TGTGCCAGCAGGGCGGACAGCCTCTATGGCTACACCTTC. Translating it yields CASRADSLYGYTF.

This rearrangement joins TRBV7-8 to TRBJ1-2; 7 bases map to TRBD1. The CDR3 length is 16 residues. The germline CDR1 and CDR2 sequences are SGHVS and FQNEAQ. Trimming removed 1 base from V and 0 bases from J; junction bases left unmatched: 5. The CDR3, as DNA: TGTGCCAGCAGCTTAGAGGGGGCCCTAGCTAACTATGGCTACACCTTC. Translated, it gives CASSLEGALANYGYTF.

The chain carries TRBV28 and TRBJ2-5; TRBD2 might be the D (5 bases). Trimming stripped 1 base from V and 7 bases from J, with 13 bases between. CDR1 MDHEN and CDR2 SYDVKM come from the germline V gene. This CDR3 has 14 amino acids. CDR3 DNA: TGTGCCAGCAGTTTATTAGGGCCTCGGGGGACCCAGTACTTC. Translation: CASSLLGPRGTQYF.

This chain connects TRBV5-5 to TRBJ2-2; 10 nucleotides agree with TRBD2. This CDR3 contains 16 residues. V gave up 0 bases and J gave up 3 bases; unmatched junction bases: 2. CDR1 is SGHKS, CDR2 YYEKEE, per germline (reference sequence). The CDR3 spells CASSLEGLADTGELFF. DNA for the CDR3: TGTGCCAGCAGCTTGGAAGGACTAGCGGACACCGGGGAGCTGTTTTTT.

This chain links TRBV5-4 with TRBJ2-5; TRBD2 agrees at 16 bases. The trim removed 4 bases at V and 5 bases at J, leaving 11 bases unmatched. Germline V CDR1 and CDR2: SGHNT, YYREEE (reference sequence). The CDR3 extends over 18 amino acids. CDR3 protein: CASSHMGLAGGPRETQYF. Written as DNA, the CDR3 is TGTGCCAGCAGCCATATGGGACTAGCGGGGGGGCCACGGGAGACCCAGTACTTC.

This rearrangement joins TRBV27 to TRBJ2-1; 8 bases are a match to TRBD2. This CDR3 contains 13 residues. J lost 7 bases, V lost 8 bases, and 7 bases had no gene match. The V gene's germline CDR1 is MNHEY and CDR2 SMNVEV (reference sequence). CDR3 in amino acids: CASGRTSWNEQFF. The CDR3 DNA reads as TGTGCCAGCGGAAGGACTAGCTGGAATGAGCAGTTCTTC.

The V gene is TRBV6-1, the J gene TRBJ2-1; TRBD2 aligns across 8 bases. Per germline, CDR1 MNHNS and CDR2 SASEGT. This CDR3 contains 15 residues. Trimming cost V 5 bases and J 9 bases; bases outside gene matches: 12. In DNA form, the CDR3 reads TGTGCCAGCAGTCTGCCGGGACTAGAGGTCGGTGAGCAGTTCTTC. This encodes CASSLPGLEVGEQFF.

The V gene is TRBV28, the J gene TRBJ1-5; TRBD1 might be the D (6 bases). Germline V CDR1 and CDR2: MDHEN, SYDVKM. V shed 6 bases and J shed 5 bases, with 11 bases lying between them. The CDR3 is made up of 13 amino acids. CDR3 coding DNA: TGTGCCAGCAGCCCGGGACACCATCAGCCCCAGCATTTT. The encoded protein is CASSPGHHQPQHF.

For the CDR3, the DNA is TGTGCCACCCAGGGTGGGGGGAGCCCAGATACGCAGTATTTT. This sequence encodes CATQGGGSPDTQYF. The chain combines TRBV6-5 with TRBJ2-3; D might be TRBD2 (6 bases). CDR1 MNHEY and CDR2 SVGAGI come from the germline V gene. The CDR3 spans 14 residues. Trimming stripped 10 bases from V and 4 bases from J, with 18 bases between.

The chain combines TRBV7-2 with TRBJ2-3, with D possibly being TRBD1 (6 bases). Trimming took off 5 bases at V and 2 bases at J, with 14 bases between the two ends. The V gene's germline CDR1 is SGHTA and CDR2 FQGNSA. The CDR3 totals 15 residues. The CDR3 region is CASSPSQGNTDTQYF. Here the CDR3 DNA reads TGTGCCAGCAGCCCCTCACAGGGTAACACAGATACGCAGTATTTT.

This rearrangement joins TRBV6-2 or TRBV6-3 to TRBJ2-7; no definite D call. Germline lookup yields CDR1 MNHEY and CDR2 SVGEGT. CDR3 length: 14 residues. Trimming took 2 bases from V and 2 from J, leaving 10 bases between them. CDR3 coding DNA: TGTGCCAGCAGTTACAAAACATCAACCTACGAGCAGTACTTC. It translates to CASSYKTSTYEQYF.

This clone was observed a single time. The chain recombines TRBV29-1 with TRBJ2-2; maybe TRBD2 (6 bases). The V gene lost 3 bases and the J gene lost 4 bases, with 12 bases spanning the gap. Germline CDR1 is SQVTM and CDR2 is ANQGSEA. This CDR3 comprises 14 residues. The CDR3 nucleotides are TGCAGCGTTGACGGCCCCGGGGGCACCGGGGAGCTGTTTTTT. It is translated as CSVDGPGGTGELFF.

This clone was counted between two and nine times. The gene calls are TRBV14 and TRBJ2-7; D perhaps matches TRBD2 (5 bases). V was shortened by 0 bases and J by 3 bases, with 12 bases between the two germline ends. Germline lookup yields CDR1 SGHDN and CDR2 FVKESK. The length of the CDR3 is 15 residues. The CDR3, as DNA: TGTGCCAGCAGCCAAGATGCAGCGGATAACTACGAGCAGTACTTC. This gives the protein CASSQDAADNYEQYF.

This chain connects TRBV4-1 to TRBJ2-7, with 11 bases lining up with TRBD1. J gave up 4 bases and V 4 bases, and 6 bases lay outside the gene matches. Germline lookup yields CDR1 MGHRA and CDR2 YSYEKL. There are 15 residues in the CDR3. The CDR3 nucleotides read TGCGCCAGCAGCCGTCCCGGGGACAGGGGGTACGAGCAGTACTTC. Translation: CASSRPGDRGYEQYF.

The genes are TRBV9 and TRBJ2-2; D may match TRBD1 or TRBD2 (5 bases each). The CDR3 runs to 15 residues. The germline V gene has CDR1 SGDLS and CDR2 YYNGEE. V was pared by 7 bases and J by 0 bases, with 13 bases between. The CDR3 sequence: CASGEGNSNTGELFF. DNA for the CDR3: TGTGCCAGCGGCGAGGGGAATTCGAACACCGGGGAGCTGTTTTTT.

The chain is built from TRBV5-1 and TRBJ2-1; the match to TRBD2 covers 11 bases. Trimming cost V 4 bases and J 7 bases; bases outside gene matches: 7. Germline assignment: CDR1 SGHRS and CDR2 YFSETQ. The CDR3 is made up of 15 amino acids. The CDR3: CASSPRLAGRNEQFF. CDR3 nucleotide sequence: TGCGCCAGCAGCCCCCGACTAGCGGGAAGGAATGAGCAGTTCTTC.

The chain couples TRBV4-1 to TRBJ2-7; unclear D gene. The length of the CDR3 is 16 residues. From germline, CDR1 is MGHRA and CDR2 YSYEKL. Trimming stripped 4 bases from V and 0 bases from J, with 16 bases between. Here the CDR3 DNA reads TGCGCCAGCAGCCTTCGACTTGGCCGTAGCTCCTACGAGCAGTACTTC. Protein: CASSLRLGRSSYEQYF.

The chain combines TRBV27 with TRBJ1-4; D is possibly TRBD1 (5 bases). Between the trimmed V and J ends, which lost 0 bases and 2 bases, there was a span of 10 bases. CDR1 MNHEY and CDR2 SMNVEV come from the germline V gene (reference sequence). The CDR3 runs 16 residues. The CDR3 region has the DNA TGTGCCAGCAGTTTATCTGGGTCAGGGACTAATGAAAAACTGTTTTTT. Its protein is CASSLSGSGTNEKLFF.

V gene TRBV30 combines with J gene TRBJ1-5; D is undetermined. The CDR3 sequence is 13 residues long. Trimming left V 3 bases short and J 7 bases short, with 13 bases between. Germline V lookup: CDR1 GTSNPN, CDR2 SVGIG (reference sequence). The CDR3 loop reads CAWREAPRQPQHF. The CDR3 coding sequence is TGTGCCTGGAGGGAGGCCCCCCGGCAGCCCCAGCATTTT.